Listed below are T cell receptor beta chains from one sample, sequenced in a study of T-cell reconstitution after alpha-beta-depleted transplantation in children. TCRdb fed the PCR reads into MiXCR, producing one record per CDR3 protein. Among about 610,000 distinct CDR3 sequences listed, 10% were seen once. The sample consisted of PBMCs from the stem cell graft donor, taken from the stem cell graft. Source of these receptors: a human donor who donated a stem cell graft to a child with acute myeloid leukemia. Both conserved end residues are part of each CDR3. A D gene is named only where the DNA matches it firmly. Only part of the rows carry a size: once, few, many, or a class if the clone is expanded.

J gene: TRBJ2-2; D gene: .; V gene: TRBV29-1; clone size: few; CDR3 protein: CSVYEPGLRSTGELFF; CDR3 DNA: TGCAGCGTCTACGAACCGGGACTTAGGAGTACCGGGGAGCTGTTTTTT
J gene: TRBJ2-3; D gene: .; V gene: TRBV20-1; clone size: few; CDR3 protein: CSAPVLADTQYF; CDR3 DNA: TGCAGTGCTCCGGTCCTCGCGGATACGCAGTATTTT
J gene: TRBJ1-5; D gene: .; V gene: TRBV4-3; clone size: .; CDR3 protein: CASSQELTGNQPQHF; CDR3 DNA: TGCGCCAGCAGCCAAGAGTTGACAGGAAATCAGCCCCAGCATTTT
J gene: TRBJ2-3; D gene: .; V gene: TRBV6-6; clone size: many; CDR3 protein: CASMGDGTDTQYF; CDR3 DNA: TGTGCCAGCATGGGGGACGGCACAGATACGCAGTATTTT
J gene: TRBJ2-3; D gene: .; V gene: TRBV20-1; clone size: many; CDR3 protein: CSARLDTQYF; CDR3 DNA: TGCAGTGCTAGACTGGATACGCAGTATTTT
J gene: TRBJ2-2; D gene: .; V gene: TRBV20-1; clone size: .; CDR3 protein: CSARDRISGGELFF; CDR3 DNA: TGCAGTGCTAGAGATCGAATCAGTGGCGGGGAGCTGTTTTTT
J gene: TRBJ2-7; D gene: .; V gene: TRBV7-6; clone size: few; CDR3 protein: CASRRDTAYEQYF; CDR3 DNA: TGTGCCAGCAGGAGGGACACGGCCTACGAGCAGTACTTC
J gene: TRBJ2-3; D gene: .; V gene: TRBV5-1; clone size: .; CDR3 protein: CASSRRQDTQYF; CDR3 DNA: TGCGCCAGCAGCCGGAGACAGGATACGCAGTATTTT
J gene: TRBJ2-3; D gene: TRBD2; V gene: TRBV29-1; clone size: many; CDR3 protein: CSVDYLTSGISDTQYF; CDR3 DNA: TGCAGCGTGGACTATTTGACTAGCGGGATATCAGATACGCAGTATTTT
J gene: TRBJ1-2; D gene: TRBD1; V gene: TRBV6-5; clone size: many; CDR3 protein: CASSSPSRGRANYGYTF; CDR3 DNA: TGTGCCAGCAGTTCCCCCAGTAGGGGGCGAGCTAACTATGGCTACACCTTC
J gene: TRBJ2-1; D gene: TRBD2; V gene: TRBV6-1; clone size: .; CDR3 protein: CANPTSGENEQFF; CDR3 DNA: TGTGCCAACCCGACTAGCGGAGAGAATGAGCAGTTCTTC
J gene: TRBJ2-7; D gene: .; V gene: TRBV7-9; clone size: .; CDR3 protein: CASSLPEEREQYF; CDR3 DNA: TGTGCCAGCAGCCTCCCGGAGGAGCGCGAGCAGTACTTC
J gene: TRBJ1-1; D gene: .; V gene: TRBV29-1; clone size: .; CDR3 protein: CSVGGLGSNTEAFF; CDR3 DNA: TGCAGCGTTGGGGGCTTGGGGTCGAACACTGAAGCTTTCTTT
J gene: TRBJ1-1; D gene: TRBD1; V gene: TRBV4-2; clone size: few; CDR3 protein: CASSQGGTGGNTEAFF; CDR3 DNA: TGTGCCAGCAGCCAAGGGGGGACAGGGGGAAACACTGAAGCTTTCTTT
J gene: TRBJ2-7; D gene: TRBD2; V gene: TRBV20-1; clone size: many; CDR3 protein: CSAVTSGGPYEQYF; CDR3 DNA: TGCAGTGCTGTTACTAGCGGGGGCCCCTACGAGCAGTACTTC
J gene: TRBJ2-1; D gene: TRBD2; V gene: TRBV6-5; clone size: once; CDR3 protein: CASSYTSGNEQFF; CDR3 DNA: TGTGCCAGCAGTTATACTAGCGGGAATGAGCAGTTCTTC